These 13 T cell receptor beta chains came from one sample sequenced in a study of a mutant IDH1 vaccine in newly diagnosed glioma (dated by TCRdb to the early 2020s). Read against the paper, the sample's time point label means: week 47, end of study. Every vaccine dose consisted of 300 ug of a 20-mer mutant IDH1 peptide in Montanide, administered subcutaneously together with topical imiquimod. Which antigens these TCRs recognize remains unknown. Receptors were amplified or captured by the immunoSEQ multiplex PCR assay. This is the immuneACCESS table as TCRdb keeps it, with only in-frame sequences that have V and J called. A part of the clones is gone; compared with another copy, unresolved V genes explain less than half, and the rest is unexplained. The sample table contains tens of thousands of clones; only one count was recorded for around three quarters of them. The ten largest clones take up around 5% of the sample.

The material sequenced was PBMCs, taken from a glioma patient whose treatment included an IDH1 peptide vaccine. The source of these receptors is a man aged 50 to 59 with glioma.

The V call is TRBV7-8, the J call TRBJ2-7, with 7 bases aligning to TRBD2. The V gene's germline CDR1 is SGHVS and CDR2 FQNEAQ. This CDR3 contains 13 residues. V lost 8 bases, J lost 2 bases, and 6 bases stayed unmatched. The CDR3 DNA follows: TGTGCCAGCTCCCCTAGCGGTCCCTACGAGCAGTACTTC. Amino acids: CASSPSGPYEQYF. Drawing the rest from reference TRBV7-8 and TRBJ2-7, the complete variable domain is GAGVSQSPRYKVAKRGQDVALRCDPISGHVSLFWYQQALGQGPEFLTYFQNEAQLDKSGLPSDRFFAERPEGSVSTLKIQRTQQEDSAVYLCASSPSGPYEQYFGPGTRLTVT.

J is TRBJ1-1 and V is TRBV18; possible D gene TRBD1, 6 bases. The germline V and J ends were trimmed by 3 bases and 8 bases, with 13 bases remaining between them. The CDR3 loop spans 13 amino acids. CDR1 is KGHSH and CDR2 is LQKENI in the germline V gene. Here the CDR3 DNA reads TGTGCCAGCTCACCTGAGGGGACAACAGAAGCTTTCTTT. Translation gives CASSPEGTTEAFF.

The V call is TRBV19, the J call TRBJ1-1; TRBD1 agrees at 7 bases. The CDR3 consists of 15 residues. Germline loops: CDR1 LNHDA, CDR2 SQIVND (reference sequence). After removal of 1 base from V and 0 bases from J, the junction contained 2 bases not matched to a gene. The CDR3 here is CASSIAGQLNTEAFF. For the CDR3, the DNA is TGTGCCAGTAGTATAGCGGGACAGCTGAACACTGAAGCTTTCTTT.

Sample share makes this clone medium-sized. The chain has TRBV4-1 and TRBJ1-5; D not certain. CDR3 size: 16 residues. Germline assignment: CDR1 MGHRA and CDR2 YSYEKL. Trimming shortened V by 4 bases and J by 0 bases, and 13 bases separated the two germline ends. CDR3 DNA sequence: TGCGCCAGCAGCCCCGGACCCTCAGGTAGCAATCAGCCCCAGCATTTT. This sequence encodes CASSPGPSGSNQPQHF.

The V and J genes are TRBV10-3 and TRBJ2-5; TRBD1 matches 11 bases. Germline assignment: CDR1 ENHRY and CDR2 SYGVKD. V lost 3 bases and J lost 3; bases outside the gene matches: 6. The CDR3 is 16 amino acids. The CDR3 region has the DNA TGTGCCATCAGTGACACGGACAGGGGGCTGAAAGAGACCCAGTACTTC. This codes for CAISDTDRGLKETQYF.

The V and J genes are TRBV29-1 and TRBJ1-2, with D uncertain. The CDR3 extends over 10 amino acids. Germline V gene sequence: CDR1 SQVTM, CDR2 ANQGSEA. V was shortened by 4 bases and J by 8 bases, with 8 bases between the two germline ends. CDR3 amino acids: CSVGPSGYTF. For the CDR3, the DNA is TGCAGCGTTGGACCGAGCGGCTACACCTTC.

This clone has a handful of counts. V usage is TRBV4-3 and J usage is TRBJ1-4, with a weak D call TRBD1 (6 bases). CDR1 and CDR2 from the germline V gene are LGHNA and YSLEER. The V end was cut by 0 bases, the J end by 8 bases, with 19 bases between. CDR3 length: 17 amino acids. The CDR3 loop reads CASSQDRRTGYWEKLFF. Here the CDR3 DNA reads TGCGCCAGCAGCCAAGACCGTCGAACAGGGTACTGGGAAAAACTGTTTTTT.

The CDR3 nucleotides are TGTGCCAGCAGCCCGTCGGGACAGCCAAACACTGAAGCTTTCTTT. This codes for CASSPSGQPNTEAFF. The chain joins TRBV5-4 to TRBJ1-1; 7 nucleotides line up with TRBD1. The CDR3 has 15 amino acids. V trimming: 4 bases; J trimming: 2 bases; junction bases outside the gene matches: 8. Per germline, CDR1 SGHNT and CDR2 YYREEE (reference sequence). Full variable domain (rest looked up from reference TRBV5-4 and TRBJ1-1): ETGVTQSPTHLIKTRGQQVTLRCSSQSGHNTVSWYQQALGQGPQFIFQYYREEENGRGNFPPRFSGLQFPNYSSELNVNALELDDSALYLCASSPSGQPNTEAFFGQGTRLTVV.

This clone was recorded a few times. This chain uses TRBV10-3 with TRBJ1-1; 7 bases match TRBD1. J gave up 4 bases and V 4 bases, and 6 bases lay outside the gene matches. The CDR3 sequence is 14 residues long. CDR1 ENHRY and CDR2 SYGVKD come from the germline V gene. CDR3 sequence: CAISGQGYATEAFF. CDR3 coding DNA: TGTGCCATCAGTGGACAGGGTTATGCCACTGAAGCTTTCTTT.

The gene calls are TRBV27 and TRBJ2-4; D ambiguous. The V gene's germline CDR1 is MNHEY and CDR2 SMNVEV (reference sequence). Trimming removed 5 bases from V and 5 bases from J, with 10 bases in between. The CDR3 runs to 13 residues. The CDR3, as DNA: TGTGCCAGCAGTGCCCAGCAACAAAACATTCAGTACTTC. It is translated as CASSAQQQNIQYF.

The CDR3 DNA sequence: TGCAGCGTTGTTAAATCAGGGGATGCCACAGATACGCAGTATTTT. This translates into CSVVKSGDATDTQYF. This rearrangement joins TRBV29-1 to TRBJ2-3, with D perhaps matching TRBD1 (6 bases). This CDR3 is built from 15 residues. Germline loops: CDR1 SQVTM, CDR2 ANQGSEA. V was cut by 4 bases and J by 2 bases, with 16 bases left in between.

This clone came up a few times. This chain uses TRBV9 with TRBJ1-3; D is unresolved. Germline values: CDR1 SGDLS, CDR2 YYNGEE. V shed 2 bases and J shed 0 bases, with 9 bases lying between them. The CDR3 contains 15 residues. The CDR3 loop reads CASSVGSISGNTIYF. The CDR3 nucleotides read TGTGCCAGCAGCGTCGGCAGTATCTCTGGAAACACCATATATTTT. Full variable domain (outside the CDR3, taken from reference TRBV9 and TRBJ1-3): DSGVTQTPKHLITATGQRVTLRCSPRSGDLSVYWYQQSLDQGLQFLIQYYNGEERAKGNILERFSAQQFPDLHSELNLSSLELGDSALYFCASSVGSISGNTIYFGEGSWLTVV.

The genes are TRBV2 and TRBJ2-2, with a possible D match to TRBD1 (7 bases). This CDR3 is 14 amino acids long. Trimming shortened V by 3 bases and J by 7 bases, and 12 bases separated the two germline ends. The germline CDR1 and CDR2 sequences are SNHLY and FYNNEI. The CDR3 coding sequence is TGTGCCAGCAGTGAGAACAGGGGAGGCGGGGAGCTGTTTTTT. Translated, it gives CASSENRGGGELFF.